The rows below give T cell receptor beta chains drawn from one sample of a study of T cell responses to AZD1222 COVID-19 vaccine. The assay was immunoSEQ multiplex PCR, and TCRdb's table has in-frame clones only and misses some. The sample has about 120,000 clones, around 84% seen once. The sample in question was peripheral blood, obtained 28 days after the second AZD1222 dose. Source of these receptors: an adult who received the AZD1222 COVID-19 vaccine. Each CDR3 is given with its conserved first and last residue. The D gene is left open where the match is weak. Size values are once, few and many counts, or a class for expanded clones, and some rows have none.

>11|TRBJ1-1|TRBV10-3|NA|NA
CAIGNEAEAFF
TGTGCCATCGGAAATGAGGCTGAAGCTTTCTTT
>15|TRBJ2-1|TRBV9|NA|NA
CASSHSGTANNEQFF
TGTGCCAGCAGCCACTCTGGGACTGCGAACAATGAGCAGTTCTTC
>15|TRBJ1-5|TRBV10-1|TRBD1|NA
CATRGVGPHDQPQHF
TGCGCCACCAGGGGGGTCGGACCCCACGATCAGCCCCAGCATTTT
>13|TRBJ1-4|TRBV21-1|NA|NA
CASSKGTNEKLFF
TGTGCCAGCAGCAAAGGAACTAATGAAAAACTGTTTTTT
>14|TRBJ1-1|TRBV4-1|TRBD1|NA
CASSQDAGGTEAFF
TGCGCCAGCAGCCAAGATGCAGGGGGGACTGAAGCTTTCTTT
>17|TRBJ1-5|TRBV19|NA|NA
CASSISWRLRSNQPQHF
TGTGCCAGTAGTATAAGCTGGCGGCTTAGGAGCAATCAGCCCCAGCATTTT
>15|TRBJ2-7|TRBV27|NA|NA
CASSPSSSSSYEQYF
TGTGCCAGCAGTCCGTCGTCTTCGAGCTCCTACGAGCAGTACTTC
>17|TRBJ2-1|TRBV7-2|NA|NA
CASRLRSGALRYNEQFF
TGTGCCAGCAGGCTGCGGTCCGGGGCATTAAGGTACAATGAGCAGTTCTTC
>17|TRBJ2-4|TRBV30|NA|NA
CAWEVAGRTLAKNIQYF
TGTGCCTGGGAGGTGGCAGGCAGAACACTAGCCAAAAACATTCAGTACTTC
>14|TRBJ2-4|TRBV9|NA|NA
CASSVGQSKNIQYF
TGTGCCAGCAGCGTAGGACAGTCCAAAAACATTCAGTACTTC
>12|TRBJ1-2|TRBV28|NA|NA
CASSFSAYGYTF
TGTGCCAGCAGTTTCAGCGCCTATGGCTACACCTTC
>14|TRBJ1-4|TRBV6-6|NA|once
CASRAKAPNEKLFF
TGTGCCAGCAGGGCCAAAGCGCCTAATGAAAAACTGTTTTTT
>14|TRBJ2-7|TRBV4-1|TRBD1|NA
CASTPGQVPSEQYF
TGCGCCAGCACCCCGGGACAGGTGCCCAGCGAGCAGTACTTC
>15|TRBJ2-3|TRBV7-9|NA|NA
CASSLESGVTDTQYF
TGTGCCAGCAGCTTAGAGTCGGGGGTCACAGATACGCAGTATTTT
>15|TRBJ1-2|TRBV19|NA|NA
CASNGQASANYGYTF
TGTGCCAGTAATGGGCAGGCGTCTGCTAACTATGGCTACACCTTC
>16|TRBJ2-2|TRBV28|NA|NA
CASSLIGSGNTGELFF
TGTGCCAGCAGTTTAATCGGTAGCGGTAACACCGGGGAGCTGTTTTTT
>14|TRBJ2-5|TRBV5-4|TRBD1|NA
CASSLFQGAETQYF
TGTGCCAGCAGCTTGTTTCAGGGGGCTGAGACCCAGTACTTC
>15|TRBJ1-5|TRBV6-5|NA|NA
CASSSAGYSNQPQHF
TGTGCCAGCAGTTCAGCAGGGTACAGCAATCAGCCCCAGCATTTT
>16|TRBJ1-4|TRBV5-4|TRBD1|NA
CASSSIEQGANEKLFF
TGTGCCAGCAGCTCCATCGAGCAGGGGGCAAATGAAAAACTGTTTTTT
>12|TRBJ1-4|TRBV19|NA|few
CASSTLNEKLFF
TGTGCCAGTAGTACCCTTAATGAAAAACTGTTTTTT
>19|TRBJ2-3|TRBV1|NA|NA
CTSSQVPSRASGITDTQYF
TGCACCAGCAGCCAAGTCCCAAGCCGTGCAAGCGGAATCACAGATACGCAGTATTTT
>14|TRBJ2-3|TRBV12-5|NA|NA
CASGLSLSQDTQYF
TGTGCTAGTGGTTTGAGTCTTTCACAAGATACGCAGTATTTT
>16|TRBJ2-3|TRBV6-2/TRBV6-3|NA|once
CASSYLMGEAMDTQYF
TGTGCCAGCAGTTACCTGATGGGGGAGGCGATGGATACGCAGTATTTT
>17|TRBJ2-3|TRBV27|NA|NA
CASASGAGGFFTDTQYF
TGTGCCAGCGCCTCGGGAGCAGGCGGTTTTTTCACAGATACGCAGTATTTT
>16|TRBJ2-3|TRBV6-4|TRBD2|many
CASSDSTSGGTDTQYF
TGTGCCAGCAGTGACTCGACTAGCGGGGGCACAGATACGCAGTATTTT
>15|TRBJ2-7|TRBV7-6|TRBD2|NA
CASSLVAGDVYEQYF
TGTGCCAGCAGCTTAGTAGCGGGGGACGTCTACGAGCAGTACTTC